This note documents a single TCR beta chain sequence. The trim removed 5 bases at V and 2 bases at J, leaving 5 bases unmatched. The CDR3 is 14 amino acids. Germline V gene lookup returns CDR1 SEHNR and CDR2 FQNEAQ (reference sequence). The data derive from a study of Siglec-9 on CD8 T cells in melanoma. Generated by immunoSEQ multiplex PCR, the TCRdb table keeps only in-frame clones and is missing some. This sample has roughly 1,400 clones, with more than 50% found just once. The receptor was derived from a human donor in good health. The source material was Siglec-9+ CD8+ T cells sorted from blood. The chain employs TRBV7-9 and TRBJ2-7, with TRBD1 identical over 8 bases. The CDR3 DNA reads TGTGCCAGCAGCCATCGGGACAGGCCCTACGAGCAGTACTTC. Translated: CASSHRDRPYEQYF.